The 30 T cell receptor beta chains below were found in one sample sequenced in a study of OX40 agonist ivuxolimab in advanced cancers. Libraries came from the immunoSEQ multiplex PCR assay. TCRdb retrieved this table from immuneACCESS and kept in-frame rearrangements only. Not all clones are present; in checked studies, unresolved V genes account for under half, and no reason is known for the remainder. The sample profile shows around 84,000 clones; about 92% of them were found once. The top ten hold around 0.18% of the sample. This sample comprised CD4+ or CD8+ T cells sorted from blood, obtained in a trial of the OX40 agonist ivuxolimab. These receptors were taken from an adult with an advanced solid tumor such as melanoma, head and neck, liver or kidney cancer.

The chain uses TRBV6-4 and TRBJ2-3, with 9 bases matching TRBD2. CDR3 length: 16 residues. Germline V lookup: CDR1 MRHNA, CDR2 SNTAGT. The ends lost 4 bases at V and 3 bases at J; junction bases unmatched: 8. DNA of the CDR3: TGTGCCAGCAGTGTGGTAGCGGGAGCTCGTACAGATACGCAGTATTTT. Amino acids: CASSVVAGARTDTQYF.

The rearrangement links TRBV19 to TRBJ1-5; possible D gene TRBD1, 6 bases. CDR1 is LNHDA and CDR2 is SQIVND in the germline V gene (reference sequence). Between the trimmed V and J ends, which lost 8 bases and 0 bases, there was a span of 14 bases. This CDR3 comprises 15 residues. In DNA form, the CDR3 reads TGTGCCAGTCAGCCGGGACACACTAGCAATCAGCCCCAGCATTTT. Its protein is CASQPGHTSNQPQHF.

J is TRBJ1-1 and V is TRBV5-4; the match to TRBD1 covers 8 bases. Germline CDR1 is SGHNT and CDR2 is YYREEE (reference sequence). This CDR3 contains 14 residues. After removal of 4 bases from V and 5 bases from J, the junction contained 7 bases not matched to a gene. Here the CDR3 reads CASSKGQGFTEAFF. DNA for the CDR3: TGTGCCAGCAGCAAAGGACAGGGCTTTACTGAAGCTTTCTTT.

This clone appeared a few times. The V and J genes are TRBV9 and TRBJ1-4; weak D call: TRBD1 (6 bases). Between the trimmed V and J ends, which lost 4 bases and 8 bases, there was a span of 15 bases. The germline V gene has CDR1 SGDLS and CDR2 YYNGEE. There are 14 residues in the CDR3. The CDR3 reads CASSSPGTSEKLFF. In DNA, the CDR3 is TGTGCCAGCAGCTCACCCGGGACATCCGAAAAACTGTTTTTT.

This chain joins TRBV19 and TRBJ1-2, with D perhaps TRBD1 (5 bases). The CDR3 is 13 amino acids. V was cut by 9 bases and J by 4 bases, with 15 bases left in between. CDR1 and CDR2 (germline): LNHDA, SQIVND (reference sequence). The CDR3 sequence: CASGPWGSYGYTF. The CDR3, as DNA: TGTGCCAGCGGCCCGTGGGGCTCCTATGGCTACACCTTC.

The rearrangement links TRBV2 to TRBJ1-1; tentative D call: TRBD1 (5 bases). Trimming removed 11 bases at V and 1 base at J, with 20 bases between. Germline V gives CDR1 SNHLY, CDR2 FYNNEI. This CDR3 has 15 residues. Written as DNA, the CDR3 is TGTGCCGGACAACAATCAACTAAATCGAACACTGAAGCTTTCTTT. It is translated as CAGQQSTKSNTEAFF.

The V and J genes are TRBV5-8 and TRBJ1-3; 7 bases agree with TRBD1. The junction had 5 bases not matched to a gene; V was cut back by 0 bases and J by 5 bases. CDR1 is SGHTS and CDR2 is YDEGEE in the germline V gene. CDR3 length equals 15 residues. Here the CDR3 DNA reads TGTGCCAGCAGCTTGGAAACAGGGGACAGAAACACCATATATTTT. Its protein product is CASSLETGDRNTIYF.

This clone was recorded only once. This chain uses TRBV19 with TRBJ2-7; 10 bases line up with TRBD2. In germline, CDR1 is LNHDA, CDR2 SQIVND (reference sequence). V was pared by 1 base and J by 5 bases, with 8 bases of the junction left unmatched. The CDR3 runs to 16 residues. The CDR3 DNA follows: TGTGCCAGTAGTATAGTTTCTAGCGGGAGAAGGAACGAGCAGTACTTC. Translated: CASSIVSSGRRNEQYF.

This clone appeared once. The gene calls are TRBV21-1 and TRBJ2-1; TRBD2, the D gene given by the table, was not confirmed from the DNA. TRBV21-1 is tagged as a pseudogene. The CDR3 contains 17 residues. The CDR3 is CASSTSGTSGVYNEQFF. The CDR3 coding sequence is TGTGCCAGCAGCACCTCCGGGACTAGCGGCGTCTACAATGAGCAGTTCTTC.

The CDR3 nucleotides read TGCGCCAGCCCTCGGAGGAGCTCTGGGGCCAACGTCCTGACTTTC. It is translated as CASPRRSSGANVLTF. The chain uses TRBV23-1 and TRBJ2-6, with D tentatively TRBD2 (5 bases). TRBV23-1 is annotated as an ORF whose role is uncertain. This CDR3 region has 15 residues. The germline V and J ends were trimmed by 8 bases and 0 bases, with 11 bases remaining between them.

J is TRBJ1-3 and V is TRBV6-1; D may be TRBD1 (5 bases). CDR1 is MNHNS and CDR2 is SASEGT in the germline V gene. Trimming removed 4 bases at V and 0 bases at J, with 10 bases between. This CDR3 is built from 15 residues. The CDR3 DNA reads TGTGCCAGCAGTGTCCAGGGTAACTCTGGAAACACCATATATTTT. This sequence encodes CASSVQGNSGNTIYF.

The chain couples TRBV19 to TRBJ2-1, with 7 positions matching TRBD1. The CDR3 sequence is 17 residues long. Germline loops: CDR1 LNHDA, CDR2 SQIVND (reference sequence). Losses at the gene ends were 1 base for V and 2 bases for J; bases not matched to a gene: 8. DNA of the CDR3: TGTGCCAGTAGTATAGGGGTACAGGGGCTAACCTACAATGAGCAGTTCTTC. The encoded protein is CASSIGVQGLTYNEQFF.

This clone has only a few counts. This rearrangement joins TRBV29-1 to TRBJ1-1, with 11 bases identical to TRBD1. Germline V gene sequence: CDR1 SQVTM, CDR2 ANQGSEA. The CDR3 covers 14 residues. Germline trimming cut 4 bases from V and 5 bases from J; bases unmatched to any gene: 6. This CDR3 reads CSVVGQGVKTEAFF. The CDR3 region has the DNA TGCAGCGTTGTGGGACAGGGGGTAAAGACTGAAGCTTTCTTT.

The V gene is TRBV6-1, the J gene TRBJ1-1; D call uncertain. This CDR3 comprises 14 residues. Germline V CDR1 and CDR2: MNHNS, SASEGT. The V and J ends lost 6 bases and 1 base respectively, with 12 bases between them. CDR3 sequence (DNA): TGTGCCAGCAGCATCTCGTGGGGGAACACTGAAGCTTTCTTT. Encoded protein: CASSISWGNTEAFF.

The J gene is TRBJ2-7, the V gene TRBV30; D is possibly TRBD2 (5 bases). CDR1 and CDR2 from the germline V gene are GTSNPN and SVGIG (reference sequence). There are 13 residues in the CDR3. Deletions cut 7 bases from V and 5 bases from J, with 18 bases between. This chain's CDR3 is CAFSSSSFNEQYF. CDR3 in DNA: TGTGCCTTCAGCTCCTCTAGCTTTAACGAGCAGTACTTC. Full variable domain (remainder filled in from reference TRBV30 and TRBJ2-7): SQTIHQWPATLVQPVGSPLSLECTVEGTSNPNLYWYRQAAGRGLQLLFYSVGIGQISSEVPQNLSASRPQDRQFILSSKKLLLSDSGFYLCAFSSSSFNEQYFGPGTRLTVT.

The genes are TRBV11-3 and TRBJ2-2; no definite D call. The CDR3 spans 13 residues. Germline-derived CDR1 and CDR2 are SGHNT and YENEEA. Trimming took off 4 bases at V and 7 bases at J, with 10 bases between the two ends. The CDR3 sequence is CASSSRRGGELFF. The CDR3 DNA reads as TGTGCCAGCAGCTCCCGTCGAGGCGGGGAGCTGTTTTTT.

V is TRBV11-2 and J is TRBJ2-7; weak D call: TRBD2 (6 bases). The CDR3 length is 14 residues. CDR1 is SGHAT and CDR2 is FQNNGV in the germline V gene. Trimming removed 6 bases from V and 1 base from J, with 13 bases in between. CDR3 in amino acids: CASSPGTWSYEQYF. CDR3 coding DNA: TGTGCCAGCAGTCCCGGGACTTGGTCCTACGAGCAGTACTTC.

This chain joins TRBV9 and TRBJ1-5, with 7 bases identical to TRBD1. The V gene's germline CDR1 is SGDLS and CDR2 YYNGEE. V was clipped by 0 bases and J by 2 bases; unmatched bases: 2. The CDR3 loop spans 15 amino acids. The CDR3 is CASSVGTGGNQPQHF. The CDR3 nucleotides are TGTGCCAGCAGCGTAGGTACAGGGGGCAATCAGCCCCAGCATTTT.

The V and J genes are TRBV9 and TRBJ1-2; D might be TRBD1 (5 bases). V lost 0 bases and J 4 bases, leaving 10 bases between the germline ends. Per the germline V gene, CDR1 is SGDLS and CDR2 is YYNGEE. The CDR3 spans 14 residues. The CDR3 DNA reads as TGTGCCAGCAGCGTAGTTGGGGGTTCCTATGGCTACACCTTC. This translates into CASSVVGGSYGYTF.

This chain links TRBV2 with TRBJ2-1, with 7 positions matching TRBD1. Germline CDR1 SNHLY, CDR2 FYNNEI. Losses at the gene ends were 9 bases for V and 6 bases for J; bases not matched to a gene: 11. The CDR3 is 14 amino acids. Here the CDR3 DNA reads TGTGCCAGAACCCGGAGACAGGGACGCAATGAGCAGTTCTTC. It is translated as CARTRRQGRNEQFF.

The rearrangement links TRBV7-9 to TRBJ1-1, with 8 bases identical to TRBD1. With V trimmed by 3 bases and J by 3 bases, 3 bases remained unmatched. The CDR3 extends over 14 amino acids. Germline CDR1 SEHNR, CDR2 FQNEAQ (reference sequence). The CDR3 region is CASSLGQADTEAFF. The DNA for the CDR3 is TGTGCCAGCAGCTTGGGACAGGCCGACACTGAAGCTTTCTTT.

The chain joins TRBV11-2 to TRBJ2-5; weak D call: TRBD1 (5 bases). V gave up 1 base and J gave up 5 bases, with 8 bases separating them. Germline V gives CDR1 SGHAT, CDR2 FQNNGV. CDR3 size: 13 residues. The CDR3 here is CASSLAGPETQYF. The CDR3 DNA reads as TGTGCCAGCAGCTTAGCAGGGCCGGAGACCCAGTACTTC.

This chain connects TRBV28 to TRBJ1-3; the D is unclear. CDR1 is MDHEN, CDR2 SYDVKM, per germline. The CDR3 has 12 amino acids. Trimming removed 4 bases from V and 4 bases from J, with 5 bases in between. CDR3 bases: TGTGCCAGCAGTTCGGACGGAAACACCATATATTTT. Protein: CASSSDGNTIYF.

This chain uses TRBV9 with TRBJ2-3; D is undetermined. CDR1 is SGDLS, CDR2 YYNGEE, per germline. CDR3 length: 13 amino acids. V lost 0 bases, J lost 4 bases, and 6 bases lay in between. The chain's CDR3 is CASSVDRADTQYF. As DNA, the CDR3 is TGTGCCAGCAGCGTAGATAGGGCAGATACGCAGTATTTT.

The chain employs TRBV11-1 and TRBJ2-1; TRBD1 aligns across 10 bases. The CDR3 length is 16 residues. The germline V gene encodes CDR1 SGHAT and CDR2 FQDESV (reference sequence). Trimming at V came to 1 base and at J to 6 bases, leaving 6 bases not matched to a gene. The CDR3 bases are TGTGCCAGCAGCTTAGGCCCGGGACAGGGGCCCAATGAGCAGTTCTTC. Amino acid sequence: CASSLGPGQGPNEQFF.

This rearrangement joins TRBV19 to TRBJ2-5, with TRBD1 matching over 7 bases. Germline trimming cut 5 bases from V and 5 bases from J; bases unmatched to any gene: 11. The CDR3 consists of 15 residues. Germline CDR1 LNHDA, CDR2 SQIVND (reference sequence). The CDR3, as DNA: TGTGCCAGTAGTCCATCGACAGGGATTTACGAGACCCAGTACTTC. This sequence encodes CASSPSTGIYETQYF. Full variable domain (remainder filled in from reference TRBV19 and TRBJ2-5): DGGITQSPKYLFRKEGQNVTLSCEQNLNHDAMYWYRQDPGQGLRLIYYSQIVNDFQKGDIAEGYSVSREKKESFPLTVTSAQKNPTAFYLCASSPSTGIYETQYFGPGTRLLVL.

The rearrangement links TRBV7-7 to TRBJ2-3; D perhaps matches TRBD2 (5 bases). Germline CDR1 SSHAT, CDR2 FNYEAQ (reference sequence). This CDR3 spans 15 amino acids. Between the trimmed V and J ends, which lost 1 base and 3 bases, there was a span of 11 bases. CDR3: CASSLDAGPTDTQYF. CDR3 coding DNA: TGTGCCAGCAGCTTAGATGCGGGCCCTACAGATACGCAGTATTTT.

The rearrangement uses TRBV5-1 and TRBJ2-1; 14 positions agree with TRBD2. The CDR3 covers 18 residues. CDR1 is SGHRS, CDR2 YFSETQ, per germline. Germline trimming cut 4 bases from V and 0 bases from J; bases unmatched to any gene: 6. For the CDR3, the DNA is TGCGCCAGCAGCCCCAGTGGACTAGCGGGGGGCTCCTACAATGAGCAGTTCTTC. Translated, it gives CASSPSGLAGGSYNEQFF. Combining the CDR3 with reference TRBV5-1 and TRBJ2-1 gives the whole variable domain KAGVTQTPRYLIKTRGQQVTLSCSPISGHRSVSWYQQTPGQGLQFLFEYFSETQRNKGNFPGRFSGRQFSNSRSEMNVSTLELGDSALYLCASSPSGLAGGSYNEQFFGPGTRLTVL.

The chain has TRBV9 and TRBJ1-2, with D tentatively TRBD1 (5 bases). Trimming shortened V by 0 bases and J by 7 bases, and 13 bases separated the two germline ends. Germline loops: CDR1 SGDLS, CDR2 YYNGEE. This CDR3 has 14 amino acids. The CDR3 coding sequence is TGTGCCAGCAGCGTAGAGGCAGGGTCAGGTGGCTACACCTTC. Protein: CASSVEAGSGGYTF.

The rearrangement links TRBV5-5 to TRBJ2-2, with D perhaps assigned TRBD1 or TRBD2 (6 bases each). This CDR3 comprises 17 residues. The germline CDR1 and CDR2 sequences are SGHKS and YYEKEE (reference sequence). Trimming removed 5 bases at V and 7 bases at J, with 24 bases between. CDR3 in DNA: TGTGCCAGCAGTCTTTACCCGGGGGCGGGTAAATACGGGGAGCTGTTTTTT. Its protein is CASSLYPGAGKYGELFF.